This T cell receptor (beta chain) was identified during a study of cytomegalovirus exposure and HLA in healthy donors. Study overall: As released early, the data held roughly 85 million unique TCRs from HLA-typed donors. Findings and caveats of the study: Reports showed the classifier diagnosing cytomegalovirus status with high specificity and sensitivity. Sequencing depth roughly uniform across donors was assumed in presence/absence analyses.

In the PCR, 60 Vbeta and 13 Jbeta primers were used. In the original workflow: Later, 75 million to 100 million unique TCR beta chains were counted in an analysis, and about 12 million of them were shared. The repertoire was sequenced with immunoSEQ multiplex PCR; TCRdb's copy has only in-frame clones and lacks some. V and J calls plus clone size are reproduced from that table; the DNA served to infer D and trimming. The table lists approximately 150,000 clones, roughly 80% of them singletons. A remark on this clone: As yet, its antigen is unknown.

The V end was cut by 1 base, the J end by 4 bases, with 10 bases between. The CDR3 spans 14 residues. Germline-derived CDR1 and CDR2 are LGHNA and YNFKEQ. The chain couples TRBV4-2 to TRBJ1-2, with D unclear. The origin of this receptor is a man between 40 and 49 years old in good health and CMV-seronegative. Sequencing was done on a sample of PBMCs. CDR3 protein: CASSQVSQAYGYTF. In DNA, the CDR3 is TGTGCCAGCAGCCAAGTGTCGCAGGCCTATGGCTACACCTTC.